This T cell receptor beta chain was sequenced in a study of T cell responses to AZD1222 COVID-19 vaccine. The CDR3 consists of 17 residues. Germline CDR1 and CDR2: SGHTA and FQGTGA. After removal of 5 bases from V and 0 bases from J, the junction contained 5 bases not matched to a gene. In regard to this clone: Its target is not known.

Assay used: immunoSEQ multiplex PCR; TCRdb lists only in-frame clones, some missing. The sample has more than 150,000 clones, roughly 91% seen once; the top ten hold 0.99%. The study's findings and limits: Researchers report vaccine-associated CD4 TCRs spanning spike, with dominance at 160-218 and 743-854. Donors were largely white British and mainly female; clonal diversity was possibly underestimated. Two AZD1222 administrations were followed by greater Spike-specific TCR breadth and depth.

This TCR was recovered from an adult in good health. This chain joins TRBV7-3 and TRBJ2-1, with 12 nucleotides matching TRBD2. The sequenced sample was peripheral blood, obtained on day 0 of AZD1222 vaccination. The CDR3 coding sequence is TGTGCCAGCAGCCAAGGACTAGCGGGGAGCTCCTACAATGAGCAGTTCTTC. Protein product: CASSQGLAGSSYNEQFF.